Sequencing of this T cell receptor (beta chain) was carried out in a study of cytomegalovirus exposure and HLA in healthy donors. PCR involved 60 Vbeta and 13 Jbeta primers. TCRdb's table, derived via immunoSEQ multiplex PCR, lists solely in-frame clones and lacks some. The data show over 200,000 clones, approximately 78% seen once. CDR3 length: 14 residues. J gave up 6 bases and V 5 bases, and 9 bases lay outside the gene matches. Germline loops: CDR1 MDHEN, CDR2 SYDVKM. The sequence came from a male donor in good health and CMV-seronegative. This sequence joins TRBV28 and TRBJ1-1, with 7 positions matching TRBD1. Sequencing was performed on PBMCs. The CDR3 loop is CASSPTGRRAEAFF. The CDR3 DNA reads as TGTGCCAGCAGTCCGACAGGGAGAAGGGCTGAAGCTTTCTTT. The full variable domain, rest sourced from reference TRBV28 and TRBJ1-1, is DVKVTQSSRYLVKRTGEKVFLECVQDMDHENMFWYRQDPGLGLRLIYFSYDVKMKEKGDIPEGYSVSREKKERFSLILESASTNQTSMYLCASSPTGRRAEAFFGQGTRLTVV.